The clone carrying this T cell receptor beta chain was recorded a few times. Its antigen remains unknown. This entry is derived from a study of beta chain features in type 1 diabetes. The germline gives CDR1 MDHEN, CDR2 SYDVKM. The CDR3 spans 15 residues. The V end was cut by 4 bases, the J end by 0 bases, with 10 bases between. General study points: Among all four CD4+ subsets, Type 1 diabetes patients had TCRB CDR3s that were moderately but significantly shorter.

Every isolated RNA sample was fully reverse transcribed, so sequencing captured expressed TCRB transcripts. Profiling relied on immunoSEQ multiplex PCR, and the TCRdb table lists in-frame clones only, not all of them. Altogether some 350,000 clones are present, 9.5% to 10% being singletons, with the ten largest covering roughly 0.6%. The sequencing sample was made of central memory CD4+ T cells from blood. This receptor was obtained from a man aged 30-40 years with type 1 diabetes. J is TRBJ2-4 and V is TRBV28; D might be TRBD2 (5 bases). The DNA for the CDR3 is TGTGCCAGCAGTTCCCCCGCGGGAGCCAAAAACATTCAGTACTTC. It yields the protein CASSSPAGAKNIQYF. Complete variable domain (other parts from reference TRBV28 and TRBJ2-4): DVKVTQSSRYLVKRTGEKVFLECVQDMDHENMFWYRQDPGLGLRLIYFSYDVKMKEKGDIPEGYSVSREKKERFSLILESASTNQTSMYLCASSSPAGAKNIQYFGAGTRLSVL.